Listed here are 23 T cell receptor beta chains from one sample, sequenced in a study of blood T cell repertoires in COVID-19. The method was immunoSEQ multiplex PCR; TCRdb's version includes in-frame clones alone and lacks a portion of them. This sample has roughly 330,000 clones, with 80% to 90% found just once. The sequenced sample consisted of peripheral blood. The receptors stem from a man between 18 and 29 years old who had recovered from COVID-19.

On this clone: An end of the junction differs from the germline gene, which may be a read error. V and J are TRBV6-5 and TRBJ1-5; D call uncertain. This CDR3 region has 14 residues. The germline V gene has CDR1 MNHEY and CDR2 SVGAGI. CDR3 region: CASRGLGSDQPQHF. CDR3 bases: TGTGCCAGCAGGGGGTTGGGTAGCGATCAGCCCCAGCATTTT.

The rearrangement joins TRBV6-6 to TRBJ1-1; TRBD1 might be the D (6 bases). This CDR3 spans 16 amino acids. The ends were cut back, 4 bases at V and 0 bases at J, with 15 bases in the middle. Germline V lookup: CDR1 MNHNY, CDR2 SVGAGI (reference sequence). CDR3 protein: CASSSAHRDMNTEAFF. In nucleotides, the CDR3 is TGTGCCAGCAGTTCCGCACACAGGGACATGAACACTGAAGCTTTCTTT.

The rearrangement links TRBV6-2 or TRBV6-3 to TRBJ2-7, with a tentative D call TRBD1 (6 bases). Trimming took off 5 bases at V and 3 bases at J, with 17 bases between the two ends. The CDR3 sequence is 15 residues long. CDR1 and CDR2 from the germline V gene are MNHEY and SVGEGT. CDR3 sequence: CASSPLRAGDYEQYF. The CDR3 DNA reads TGTGCCAGCAGTCCCCTCAGGGCAGGGGACTACGAGCAGTACTTC.

The chain links TRBV28 to TRBJ2-5; 7 bases map to TRBD2. This CDR3 is built from 15 residues. CDR1 is MDHEN and CDR2 is SYDVKM in the germline V gene. V lost 11 bases and J lost 1; bases outside the gene matches: 13. The CDR3 coding sequence is TGTGCCTGCACGAGGGATGGGGGGGGCCAAGAGACCCAGTACTTC. It codes for CACTRDGGGQETQYF.

The chain couples TRBV27 to TRBJ2-7; D is unclear. The CDR3 has 13 amino acids. The germline V gene encodes CDR1 MNHEY and CDR2 SMNVEV (reference sequence). The germline V and J ends were trimmed by 3 bases and 0 bases, with 6 bases remaining between them. The CDR3 loop is CASSFRSSYEQYF. The CDR3 DNA follows: TGTGCCAGCAGTTTCCGGAGCTCCTACGAGCAGTACTTC.

This chain links TRBV6-5 with TRBJ2-7, with TRBD1 identical over 7 bases. CDR1 and CDR2 (germline): MNHEY, SVGAGI. The length of the CDR3 is 14 residues. Trimming cost V 6 bases and J 0 bases; bases outside gene matches: 5. CDR3 region: CASRSQGSSYEQYF. The CDR3 region has the DNA TGTGCCAGCAGGTCACAGGGGAGCTCCTACGAGCAGTACTTC.

J is TRBJ2-6 and V is TRBV19, with a possible D match to TRBD1 (8 bases). The CDR3 has 17 amino acids. In germline, CDR1 is LNHDA, CDR2 SQIVND (reference sequence). V lost 7 bases and J lost 0, with 16 bases in between. CDR3 bases: TGTGCCAGTAACATGGGAGGGACAGGCTCTGGGGCCAACGTCCTGACTTTC. Its protein product is CASNMGGTGSGANVLTF.

The rearrangement links TRBV2 to TRBJ1-2; D ambiguous. CDR3 length: 13 amino acids. The V end lost 4 bases, the J end lost 4 bases, and 10 bases lay between the germline ends. CDR1 is SNHLY and CDR2 is FYNNEI in the germline V gene. The CDR3 loop reads CASSGQALYGYTF. The CDR3 coding sequence is TGTGCCAGCAGTGGGCAGGCCCTCTATGGCTACACCTTC.

Only one count was recorded for this clone. J is TRBJ2-5 and V is TRBV7-9; 7 nucleotides agree with TRBD2. This CDR3 has 12 residues. Germline CDR1 reads SEHNR; CDR2 reads FQNEAQ (reference sequence). After removal of 10 bases from V and 2 bases from J, the junction contained 4 bases not matched to a gene. The CDR3 DNA follows: TGTGCCACCGCGGGACTACAAGAGACCCAGTACTTC. Translation: CATAGLQETQYF.

The J gene is TRBJ2-5, the V gene TRBV6-1; the D gene is possibly TRBD1 (5 bases). Germline lookup yields CDR1 MNHNS and CDR2 SASEGT. There are 14 residues in the CDR3. Trimming took off 1 base at V and 5 bases at J, with 11 bases between the two ends. The CDR3 spells CASSEGSGRETQYF. The CDR3 nucleotides read TGTGCCAGCAGTGAAGGTTCAGGGCGGGAGACCCAGTACTTC.

The sample holds one count of this clone. This rearrangement joins TRBV19 to TRBJ1-2, with unresolved D. The V gene lost 11 bases and the J gene lost 8 bases, with 15 bases spanning the gap. Germline assignment: CDR1 LNHDA and CDR2 SQIVND (reference sequence). CDR3 size: 11 residues. The CDR3 bases are TGTGCCGCCTTGGGAGCGGGGGGCTACACCTTC. This codes for CAALGAGGYTF.

V usage is TRBV5-1 and J usage is TRBJ2-5; 7 bases are a match to TRBD2. Germline V CDR1 and CDR2: SGHRS, YFSETQ. V gave up 1 base and J gave up 4 bases; unmatched junction bases: 10. The CDR3 is 16 amino acids. This CDR3 is CASSLLFRGRGETQYF. Written as DNA, the CDR3 is TGCGCCAGCAGCTTGCTCTTCCGGGGGAGGGGAGAGACCCAGTACTTC.

This chain uses TRBV11-3 with TRBJ2-5, with D possibly matching TRBD2 (5 bases). V was cut by 3 bases and J by 4 bases, with 9 bases left in between. Germline values: CDR1 SGHNT, CDR2 YENEEA. This CDR3 contains 13 residues. The CDR3 bases are TGTGCCAGCAGCTTGAGGGATACAGAGACCCAGTACTTC. Encoded protein: CASSLRDTETQYF.

The V call is TRBV7-6, the J call TRBJ2-7; D may be TRBD2 (5 bases). The CDR3 spans 17 residues. Germline V CDR1 and CDR2: SGHVS, FNYEAQ. The V and J ends lost 1 base and 3 bases respectively, with 19 bases between them. For the CDR3, the DNA is TGTGCCAGCAGCTTAGGAGGGCGGACTCGAGCACTCTACGAGCAGTACTTC. This sequence encodes CASSLGGRTRALYEQYF.

This clone was counted once. This rearrangement joins TRBV7-2 to TRBJ2-7, with 8 nucleotides matching TRBD1. The V and J ends lost 5 bases and 6 bases, in that order; junction bases with no gene match: 3. Germline CDR1 SGHTA, CDR2 FQGNSA. The CDR3 runs 12 residues. The CDR3 is CASSLDRVEQYF. The CDR3 DNA reads as TGTGCCAGCAGCCTGGACAGGGTCGAGCAGTACTTC.

This sequence joins TRBV3-1 (or the pseudogene TRBV3-2) and TRBJ1-1; the match to TRBD1 covers 9 bases. The CDR3 spans 14 residues. The ends lost 6 bases at V and 6 bases at J; junction bases unmatched: 8. Germline CDR1 is LGHDT and CDR2 is YNNKEL (reference sequence). As DNA, the CDR3 is TGTGCCAGCAGTCCCGGGACAGGGAAGGCTGAAGCTTTCTTT. Translation: CASSPGTGKAEAFF.

The chain employs TRBV18 and TRBJ2-5; no reliable D call. The CDR3 is 13 amino acids. V shed 3 bases and J shed 0 bases, with 5 bases lying between them. The germline V gene encodes CDR1 KGHSH and CDR2 LQKENI. The CDR3 nucleotides are TGTGCCAGCTCACCGGGCCACCAAGAGACCCAGTACTTC. It translates to CASSPGHQETQYF.

This clone was observed a single time. The chain is built from TRBV18 and TRBJ1-5; D is unresolved. Looked up from germline, CDR1 is KGHSH and CDR2 is LQKENI. Trimming stripped 1 base from V and 4 bases from J, with 5 bases between. There are 13 residues in the CDR3. CDR3 loop: CASSPRENQPQHF. The CDR3 DNA reads as TGTGCCAGCTCACCACGGGAGAATCAGCCCCAGCATTTT.

V is TRBV9 and J is TRBJ1-3; possible D gene TRBD1, 5 bases. V was clipped by 2 bases and J by 0 bases, with 9 bases between them. The germline gives CDR1 SGDLS, CDR2 YYNGEE. The CDR3 runs 15 residues. CDR3 sequence: CASSVSGGSGNTIYF. The CDR3 coding sequence is TGTGCCAGCAGCGTTAGCGGGGGCTCTGGAAACACCATATATTTT. The entire variable domain, with the rest obtained from reference TRBV9 and TRBJ1-3, is as follows: DSGVTQTPKHLITATGQRVTLRCSPRSGDLSVYWYQQSLDQGLQFLIQYYNGEERAKGNILERFSAQQFPDLHSELNLSSLELGDSALYFCASSVSGGSGNTIYFGEGSWLTVV.

V gene TRBV28 combines with J gene TRBJ1-1; D gene ambiguous. Germline V lookup: CDR1 MDHEN, CDR2 SYDVKM. V lost 1 base and J 1 base, leaving 7 bases between the germline ends. This CDR3 contains 14 residues. The CDR3 coding sequence is TGTGCCAGCAGTTTATTGTCGGGGAACACTGAAGCTTTCTTT. It translates to CASSLLSGNTEAFF.

This rearrangement joins TRBV29-1 to TRBJ2-3, with D perhaps matching TRBD1 (6 bases). Germline CDR1 SQVTM, CDR2 ANQGSEA. With 3 bases removed from V and 4 bases from J, the gap between germline ends came to 14 bases. The CDR3 contains 14 residues. The CDR3 DNA reads as TGCAGCGTTGAGAGACAGGAGAGCGCAGATACGCAGTATTTT. The encoded protein is CSVERQESADTQYF.

This clone has only one observation. J is TRBJ2-5 and V is TRBV5-1; D is possibly TRBD1 (6 bases). CDR1 and CDR2 from the germline V gene are SGHRS and YFSETQ. The CDR3 runs 14 residues. The V and J ends lost 4 bases and 5 bases respectively, with 15 bases between them. The CDR3 region is CASSPGTNFETQYF. The CDR3 DNA reads as TGCGCCAGCAGCCCCGGGACAAATTTTGAGACCCAGTACTTC.

The V and J genes are TRBV5-6 and TRBJ1-1; D uncertain. Germline V lookup: CDR1 SGHDT, CDR2 YYEEEE. The V end lost 4 bases, the J end lost 0 bases, and 4 bases lay between the germline ends. The CDR3 covers 12 residues. CDR3 bases: TGTGCCAGCAGCGCGATGAACACTGAAGCTTTCTTT. It translates to CASSAMNTEAFF.